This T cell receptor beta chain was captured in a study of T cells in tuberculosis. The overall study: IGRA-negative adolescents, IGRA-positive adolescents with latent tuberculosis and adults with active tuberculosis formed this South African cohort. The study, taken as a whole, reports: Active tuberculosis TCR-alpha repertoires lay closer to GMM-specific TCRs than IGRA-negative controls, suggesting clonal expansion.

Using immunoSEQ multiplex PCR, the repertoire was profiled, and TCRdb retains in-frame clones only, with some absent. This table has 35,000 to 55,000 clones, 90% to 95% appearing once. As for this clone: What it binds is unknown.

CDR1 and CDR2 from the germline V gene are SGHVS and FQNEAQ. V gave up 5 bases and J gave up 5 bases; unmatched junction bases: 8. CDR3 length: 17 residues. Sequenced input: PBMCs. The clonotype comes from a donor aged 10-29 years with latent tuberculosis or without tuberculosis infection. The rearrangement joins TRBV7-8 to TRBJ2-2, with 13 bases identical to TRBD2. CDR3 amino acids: CASSPRTSGSGTGELFF. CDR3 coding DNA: TGTGCCAGCAGCCCGAGGACTAGCGGGAGTGGGACCGGGGAGCTGTTTTTT.